This note documents a single T cell receptor beta chain sequence. Its antigen is not known. They built TCR cDNA with 5'RACE template switching, a step that put in a universal primer site and UMIs. A single record per CDR3 protein comes from TCRdb applying MiXCR to the 5' RACE reads. The table shows 200,000 to 300,000 distinct CDR3 sequences, with approximately 6.3% occurring only once. The V and J ends lost 6 bases and 1 base, in that order; junction bases with no gene match: 7. Germline V CDR1 and CDR2: MNHNS, SASEGT. CDR3 length: 15 amino acids. These data belong to a study of T cells after yellow fever vaccination. Whole-study findings and limits: Though it reached lower strength, the secondary response hit its peak faster, day 5 versus 15.

This chain connects TRBV6-1 to TRBJ2-3, with TRBD2 identical over 7 bases. The sequencing here drew on CD4+ T cells sorted from PBMCs, taken on the day of the yellow fever booster vaccination. The TCR comes from a young man who received the YFV17D yellow fever vaccine. CDR3 residues: CASSPVGGGTDTQYF. Here the CDR3 DNA reads TGTGCCAGCAGCCCGGTGGGGGGGGGCACAGATACGCAGTATTTT.